The rows below give T cell receptor beta chains drawn from one sample of a study of CD8+CD57+ T cells in acquired aplastic anemia. MiXCR was run by TCRdb on the reads, yielding one entry per CDR3 protein. The sample carries about 420,000 distinct CDR3 sequences, around 72% recorded once. Sequenced: sorted CD4+, CD8+, or CD8+CD57+ T cells (not recorded which) from PBMCs. These receptors were taken from a human donor in good health, serving as a control. CDR3s include the opening cysteine and the closing phenylalanine or tryptophan. The D gene is left open where the match is weak. Not all rows give a size; the values are once, few, many and, for expanded clones, a class.

V	size	J	D	CDR3	DNA
TRBV9	.	TRBJ1-1	.	CASSEDECSPNTNTEAFF	TGTGCCAGCAGCGAAGACGAGTGTAGTCCGAATACGAACACTGAAGCTTTCTTT
TRBV7-7	many	TRBJ2-5	TRBD2	CASSNSGGEQETQYF	TGTGCTAGCAGCAATAGCGGGGGGGAGCAAGAGACCCAGTACTTC
TRBV11-3	many	TRBJ2-7	.	CASSRPGTPYEQYF	TGTGCCAGCAGCAGACCCGGGACCCCCTACGAGCAGTACTTC
TRBV20-1	many	TRBJ2-3	.	CSARGTRGTDTQYF	TGCAGTGCGAGAGGGACCAGGGGTACAGATACGCAGTATTTT
TRBV4-3	many	TRBJ1-2	.	CASSQDQAGEGGYGYTF	TGCGCCAGCAGCCAAGACCAGGCCGGAGAGGGAGGCTATGGCTACACCTTC
TRBV7-4	.	TRBJ1-2	.	CASSLDWGRYGYTF	TGTGCCAGCAGCCTGGACTGGGGGAGGTATGGCTACACCTTC
TRBV5-1	.	TRBJ2-7	TRBD2	CASSSTSGRGSYEQYF	TGCGCCAGCAGCTCGACTAGCGGGAGAGGTTCCTACGAGCAGTACTTC
TRBV12-3/TRBV12-4	.	TRBJ1-1	TRBD1	CASSFLGQTYTEAFF	TGTGCCAGCAGTTTCCTGGGACAGACCTACACTGAAGCTTTCTTT
TRBV7-9	.	TRBJ1-6	.	CASSQDPKQPQHLHF	TGCGCCAGCAGCCAAGATCCCAAACAGCCCCAGCACCTTCACTTT
TRBV7-9	many	TRBJ1-2	.	CASSFNTGYDGYTF	TGTGCCAGCAGCTTTAACACGGGGTATGATGGCTACACCTTC
TRBV10-2	.	TRBJ2-3	.	CASSESYTQYF	TGCGCCAGCAGTGAGAGCTATACGCAGTACTTT
TRBV9	.	TRBJ1-3	TRBD1	CASSVVGGLVGNTIYF	TGTGCCAGCAGCGTAGTAGGGGGCTTAGTGGGAAACACCATATATTTT
TRBV3-1	many	TRBJ2-1	TRBD2	CASRHSGGEQFF	TGTGCCAGCAGACATAGCGGGGGGGAGCAGTTCTTC
TRBV3-1	many	TRBJ1-1	TRBD1	CASSDRGQGTEAFF	TGTGCCAGCAGCGACAGGGGCCAAGGGACTGAAGCTTTCTTT
TRBV2	.	TRBJ1-2	.	CASSLDRLPHGYTF	TGTGCCAGCAGTTTAGACCGCCTGCCACATGGCTACACCTTC
TRBV20-1	.	TRBJ1-1	.	CSARDSPGDSEAFF	TGCAGTGCTAGAGATTCCCCGGGCGACTCTGAAGCCTTCTTT
TRBV5-1	.	TRBJ1-5	.	CASSLAVSYEGQPQHF	TGCGCCAGCAGCTTGGCAGTCTCCTACGAGGGTCAGCCCCAGCATTTT
TRBV5-4	.	TRBJ2-3	TRBD2	CASSLAVGAGSTVTQYF	TGTGCCAGCAGCTTGGCTGTAGGAGCGGGGAGCACAGTTACGCAGTATTTT
TRBV20-1	once	TRBJ1-2	.	CSARRVNTDNGYTF	TGCAGTGCACGGCGGGTCAACACAGATAATGGCTACACCTTC
TRBV11-2	.	TRBJ2-2	.	CASSLRPSYTGELFF	TGTGCCAGCAGCTTGCGTCCGTCCTACACCGGGGAGCTGTTTTTT
TRBV9	.	TRBJ2-7	TRBD2	CASSAGAGSYETHF	TGCGCCAGCAGCGCAGGAGCGGGGTCCTACGAGACCCACTTC
TRBV7-7	.	TRBJ1-2	.	CASSESSTPNDYTF	TGTGCCAGCAGCGAATCCTCGACGCCCAATGACTACACCTTC
TRBV5-1	.	TRBJ1-6	.	CASSPSNSMGPLHF	TGTGCCAGCAGCCCGAGCAACAGTATGGGACCCCTCCACTTT
TRBV10-2	.	TRBJ1-5	TRBD1	CASSWTGVGNQPQHF	TGCGCCAGCAGCTGGACAGGGGTCGGCAATCAGCCCCAGCATTTT
TRBV6-2/TRBV6-3	many	TRBJ1-2	.	CASSYGWGSGYTF	TGTGCCAGCAGTTACGGATGGGGTTCTGGCTACACCTTC
TRBV10-1	.	TRBJ1-6	.	CAIRRQAADPSPLHF	TGCGCCATCAGAAGGCAGGCGGCTGATCCATCGCCCCTCCACTTT
TRBV12-5	many	TRBJ2-3	TRBD2	CASGSGTSGGFADTQYF	TGTGCTAGTGGATCGGGGACTAGCGGGGGGTTTGCAGATACGCAGTATTTT
TRBV20-1	.	TRBJ2-7	.	CSASTSYEEYYEQYF	TGCAGTGCTAGTACGAGCTACGAGGAGTACTACGAGCAGTACTTC
TRBV7-2	.	TRBJ2-1	TRBD2	CASSSTSGVYNEQFF	TGTGCCAGCAGCTCCACTAGCGGAGTCTACAATGAGCAGTTCTTC
TRBV20-1	.	TRBJ2-3	.	CSAIYAPYDSDTQYF	TGCAGTGCTATTTACGCCCCCTATGATTCAGATACGCAGTATTTT
TRBV7-9	.	TRBJ1-3	.	CASSQDPRVDTQYF	TGTGCCAGCAGCCAAGACCCCAGGGTGGATACCCAATATTTT
TRBV20-1	few	TRBJ2-2	TRBD2	CSARGLFF	TGCAGTGCTAGGGGACTATTTTTT
TRBV7-9	.	TRBJ2-7	.	CASSPGAELNYEQYF	TGTGCTAGCAGCCCCGGGGCGGAACTGAACTACGAGCAGTACTTC
TRBV6-2/TRBV6-3	.	TRBJ2-1	.	CASMSGTNPYNEQFF	TGTGCCAGTATGTCAGGGACAAATCCCTACAATGAGCAGTTCTTC
TRBV12-3/TRBV12-4	many	TRBJ1-1	.	CAGKQGWTEAFF	TGTGCCGGGAAACAGGGCTGGACTGAAGCTTTCTTT
TRBV29-1	few	TRBJ1-1	TRBD1	CSVEGPGQGEEGTEAFF	TGCAGCGTTGAGGGACCGGGACAGGGGGAAGAGGGAACTGAAGCTTTCTTT
TRBV5-8	many	TRBJ1-3	TRBD1	CASSYRGENTIYF	TGTGCCAGCAGCTACAGGGGAGAAAACACCATATATTTT
TRBV6-1	many	TRBJ2-7	.	CASKWGQDAEQYF	TGTGCCAGCAAGTGGGGCCAAGACGCCGAGCAGTACTTC
TRBV12-3/TRBV12-4	.	TRBJ2-5	TRBD2	CASPGGEQYF	TGTGCCAGCCCCGGGGGGGAGCAGTACTTC
TRBV10-3	few	TRBJ2-1	TRBD1	CAIRGTANNEQFF	TGTGCCATCCGAGGGACAGCGAACAATGAGCAGTTCTTC
TRBV11-2	.	TRBJ1-6	.	CASSLQPDTF	TGTGCCAGCAGCTTACAACCCGACACATTC
TRBV3-1	many	TRBJ2-6	.	CASSQMSGVSGANVLTF	TGTGCCAGCAGCCAGATGTCAGGGGTGTCTGGGGCCAACGTCCTGACTTTC
TRBV5-4	.	TRBJ2-7	.	CASRLTTTYEQYF	TGTGCCAGCAGACTGACGACAACCTACGAGCAGTACTTC
TRBV20-1	.	TRBJ1-2	.	CSASDTSVRASYYGYTF	TGCAGTGCTAGCGACACATCGGTCCGGGCGTCCTACTATGGCTACACCTTC
TRBV5-1	.	TRBJ1-5	.	CASSSGFVESTERTPQHF	TGCGCCAGCAGTTCGGGATTTGTAGAATCGACAGAAAGAACGCCCCAGCATTTT
TRBV7-2	few	TRBJ1-6	.	CASSLGPGVSPLHF	TGTGCCAGCAGCTTAGGACCGGGAGTGTCACCCCTCCACTTT
TRBV20-1	.	TRBJ1-2	TRBD1	CSARSPQGVVGGYTF	TGCAGTGCTAGAAGCCCTCAGGGGGTCGTGGGTGGCTACACCTTC
TRBV20-1	.	TRBJ2-7	TRBD2	CSARRWGSGDF	TGCAGTGCTAGACGTTGGGGTAGCGGGGACTTC